These 8 T cell receptor beta chains were all obtained from the same sample, sequenced in a study of PD-L1 blockade in urothelial cancer. TCRdb keeps only in-frame clones here, not all; method: immunoSEQ multiplex PCR. Seen here are about 73,000 clones, 85% to 90% observed once, and the top ten hold about 3.2%. Material: PBMCs, obtained around atezolizumab (anti-PD-L1) treatment. These receptors originate from a man in his 60s with urothelial cancer.

The V gene is TRBV7-9, the J gene TRBJ2-1; D gene ambiguous. In germline, CDR1 is SEHNR, CDR2 FQNEAQ (reference sequence). The CDR3 spans 16 residues. The V end lost 5 bases, the J end lost 8 bases, and 22 bases lay between the germline ends. The CDR3 nucleotides read TGTGCCAGCAGCCCGCCCGTTAGCATCTTTCGGGATGAGCAGTTCTTC. It is translated as CASSPPVSIFRDEQFF.

The genes are TRBV29-1 and TRBJ2-7, with 9 positions matching TRBD2. Germline CDR1 is SQVTM and CDR2 is ANQGSEA. The CDR3 is 14 residues long. V dropped 5 bases and J dropped 6; count of bases not matched to a gene: 11. The CDR3 DNA reads as TGCAGCGTTAGGCCGGGACTAGCCGGCGGCGAGCAGTACTTC. This codes for CSVRPGLAGGEQYF.

The chain is built from TRBV9 and TRBJ1-2, with 7 bases lining up with TRBD1. Germline V gene data show CDR1 as SGDLS and CDR2 as YYNGEE. The CDR3 sequence is 14 residues long. The junction had 6 bases not matched to a gene; V was cut back by 4 bases and J by 3 bases. For the CDR3, the DNA is TGTGCCAGCAGCCCAGACAGGGTGGACTATGGCTACACCTTC. Translation gives CASSPDRVDYGYTF.

This sequence joins TRBV2 and TRBJ2-5; TRBD2 matches 14 bases. The V gene's germline CDR1 is SNHLY and CDR2 FYNNEI. The V and J ends lost 6 bases and 10 bases, in that order; junction bases with no gene match: 19. The CDR3 runs 18 residues. CDR3 protein: CASSARLAGGPVTRDQYF. The CDR3 DNA is TGTGCCAGCAGCGCTCGACTAGCGGGAGGGCCCGTAACCCGGGACCAGTACTTC.

V usage is TRBV6-5 and J usage is TRBJ2-7, with 7 positions matching TRBD2. The CDR3 runs 13 residues. The trim removed 6 bases at V and 12 bases at J, leaving 14 bases unmatched. Germline V gene sequence: CDR1 MNHEY, CDR2 SVGAGI. The chain's CDR3 is CASREAGERSAYF. The CDR3 DNA reads TGTGCCAGCAGGGAGGCGGGGGAGAGGTCGGCGTACTTC.

The DNA of the CDR3 is TGTGCCAGCAGTTACGACAGCTCCTACAATGAGCAGTTCTTC. This encodes CASSYDSSYNEQFF. J is TRBJ2-1 and V is TRBV27; D might be TRBD1 (5 bases). This CDR3 has 14 amino acids. The V end was cut by 4 bases, the J end by 0 bases, with 7 bases between. From germline, CDR1 is MNHEY and CDR2 SMNVEV (reference sequence).

This clone appeared once. The chain is built from TRBV19 and TRBJ2-2; D is ambiguous. The V and J ends lost 5 bases and 7 bases respectively, with 5 bases between them. CDR1 and CDR2 from the germline V gene are LNHDA and SQIVND (reference sequence). CDR3 size: 11 residues. CDR3 loop: CASSSIGELFF. The CDR3 DNA follows: TGTGCCAGTAGTTCTATCGGGGAGCTGTTTTTT.

V gene TRBV5-4 combines with J gene TRBJ2-7, with D possibly matching TRBD2 (5 bases). CDR3 length: 15 amino acids. The V and J ends lost 3 bases and 3 bases respectively, with 16 bases between them. Germline loops: CDR1 SGHNT, CDR2 YYREEE (reference sequence). The CDR3 loop reads CASSSPNQAVYEQYF. The CDR3, as DNA: TGTGCCAGCAGCTCGCCTAACCAAGCGGTCTACGAGCAGTACTTC.